This TCR beta chain emerged from a study of human T cells and chemical hapten exposure (dated by TCRdb to the early 2020s). General notes on the study: For sensitization, 2% DPC in acetone was applied to a 2 cm by 2 cm area of upper inner arm skin. Patch testing was done on the upper back using Finn chambers containing 0.01% DPC, and results were scored after 6 days according to International Contact Dermatitis Research Group standards. Most of the patients in the cohort were female, and the cohort covered alopecia areata with under or over 50% scalp involvement, alopecia totalis and alopecia universalis. About 30 alopecia patients provided blood for TCR sequencing at one to four time points (pre-sensitization, 2, 6 and 24 weeks). Peripheral blood TCR repertoire changes were tracked in vivo in alopecia patients during primary and secondary sensitization to the hapten diphenylcyclopropenone (DPC). Patient blood was sampled pre-sensitization (week 0) and at 2, 6 and about 24 weeks after DPC sensitization. Weekly therapeutic DPC doses were additionally applied to the scalp of patients throughout the roughly 25-week study period. The libraries were sequenced as a pool, and the TCR yield per sample differed mostly because of small variations in library volumes within the pool. General findings and caveats noted by the study authors: A positive correlation was found between the number of PT1 expanded TCRs and patch test score, with significance reached at thresholds 8, 16 and 32 but not 4. Repeated subsampling changed both the strength of the expansion versus patch-test correlation and the threshold at which that correlation became significant. DPC sensitization did not change the number of TCRs with a frequency above 1 in 1000, and there was no evidence of changes in global repertoire structure. Compared with pre-sensitization or healthy control sets, expanded TCRs formed significantly more large CDR3 similarity clusters, which is consistent with antigen-driven responses. Alopecia, a presumed autoimmune disease, was present in all patients, so the immune response of the patients might differ from that of healthy individuals.

Explained via the paper, the time point label denotes: patch test 2, 6 weeks after DPC sensitization. This specimen's treatment or condition label, interpreted: therapeutic diphenylcyclopropenone sensitization with weekly scalp DPC. At each patch-test visit, blood was drawn before the patch test was applied. To be eligible, patients had to be aged 18 to 70, diagnosed with alopecia and judged suitable for DPC therapy, while pregnant patients were excluded. Total RNA was extracted from unfractionated whole blood that had been collected in Tempus Blood RNA tubes. This clonotype showed up many times. Which antigen it targets is not known. Qualities for individual bases were not recorded, and no much larger clone is one base off. From its cysteine to its phenylalanine, the CDR3 spans 13 amino acids. Only the CDR3 portion is preserved as DNA: 39 bases, with reading frame beginning at the first base. V gives up 6 bases and J gives up 2 bases, and the segment between their germline ends measures 12 bases. CDR1 and CDR2 (SGHDT, YYEEEE) derive from the germline V gene.

Library prep was done by RACE. Sequencing was carried out with a NextSeq 500. During library preparation, unique molecular identifiers were attached to individual cDNA molecules so that TCRs could be counted in a quantitative, reproducible way. From each blood RNA sample, both TCR alpha and TCR beta chains were sequenced. As for the authors' bioinformatics: The median number of TCRs per sample was 90,000 to 100,000, ranging from about 23,224 to 750,000. The Decombinator software suite was used to annotate V, J and CDR3 in the TCR reads. To make PS versus PT1 abundance plots, every sample was subsampled to the same number of TCRs (28,000). TCRs were defined as expanded if absent before sensitization and observed at least eight times at the 2-week time point. TCRdb trimmed the raw reads at Q25, called clones with MiXCR and kept productive beta chains. Under each unique CDR3 protein, matching rows form one entry showing the most common genes and DNA. The V and J calls come from TCRdb's annotation, not from the publication. The sample table records 80,000 to 100,000 distinct CDR3 sequences; 7% to 10% of these occur just once. The ten largest account for around 2% of the sample.

The chain is made from TRBV5-6 and TRBJ2-7; no D gene can be assigned with confidence. Sequences were derived from whole blood, sampled in connection with sensitization to the hapten diphenylcyclopropenone (DPC). The sequence came from a woman aged 35 to 49 with alopecia areata. Some clones in this sample may be carry-over from other donors' samples. For the CDR3, the sequence is CASTRTTTYEQYF. The nucleotide sequence is given as TGTGCCAGCACTCGAACAACCACCTACGAGCAGTACTTC.